The 16 T cell receptor beta chains presented below share a single source sample, sequenced in a study of graft-versus-host responses after intestinal transplantation. Libraries were prepared by immunoSEQ multiplex PCR; TCRdb keeps only in-frame clonotypes and omits some of them. Of around 120,000 clones in the sample, about 95% are singletons; the top ten hold over 2.5%. The antigens of these receptors remain unknown. Sequencing used unstimulated CD8+ T cells sorted from spleen or lymph node cells, obtained before intestinal transplant. All receptors come from a human donor who received an intestinal transplant.

V is TRBV19 and J is TRBJ2-1, with 8 bases matching TRBD2. Germline V gene sequence: CDR1 LNHDA, CDR2 SQIVND (reference sequence). J was trimmed by 6 bases and V by 5 bases; bases with no gene match: 6. The CDR3 is 14 residues long. In DNA, the CDR3 is TGTGCCAGTAGTCTCCCACTAGCGGTCAATGAGCAGTTCTTC. This codes for CASSLPLAVNEQFF.

Only one count was recorded for this clone. J is TRBJ2-7 and V is TRBV5-6, with 10 nucleotides matching TRBD2. J gave up 5 bases and V 2 bases, and 7 bases lay outside the gene matches. CDR3 length equals 15 residues. The germline V gene has CDR1 SGHDT and CDR2 YYEEEE. This chain's CDR3 is CASSFSTSGIHEQYF. The CDR3, as DNA: TGTGCCAGCAGCTTTTCAACTAGCGGGATACACGAGCAGTACTTC.

This chain joins TRBV7-8 and TRBJ2-7, with D possibly called TRBD1 or TRBD2 (5 bases each). This CDR3 comprises 15 residues. Germline V gene lookup returns CDR1 SGHVS and CDR2 FQNEAQ. The V end lost 5 bases, the J end lost 0 bases, and 14 bases lay between the germline ends. Here the CDR3 reads CASSGVGGSSYEQYF. CDR3 sequence (DNA): TGTGCCAGCAGCGGTGTTGGGGGTTCCTCCTACGAGCAGTACTTC.

V usage is TRBV19 and J usage is TRBJ2-7; 10 nucleotides line up with TRBD2. CDR3 size: 15 residues. Germline CDR1 is LNHDA and CDR2 is SQIVND (reference sequence). Trimming took 1 base from V and 5 from J; bases not matched to a gene: 5. The CDR3 protein is CASSIASGRGNEQYF. DNA of the CDR3: TGTGCCAGTAGTATAGCCAGCGGGAGGGGGAACGAGCAGTACTTC.

CDR3 in amino acids: CASSVELSSYNEQFF. The CDR3 DNA is TGTGCCAGCAGCGTAGAACTGAGCTCCTACAATGAGCAGTTCTTC. The gene calls are TRBV9 and TRBJ2-1; D not certain. The V gene lost 0 bases and the J gene lost 0 bases, with 7 bases spanning the gap. The CDR3 covers 15 residues. Germline V gene sequence: CDR1 SGDLS, CDR2 YYNGEE.

The chain combines TRBV5-1 with TRBJ2-2, with D unclear. Germline CDR1 is SGHRS and CDR2 is YFSETQ. The CDR3 length is 12 residues. Deletions cut 0 bases from V and 6 bases from J, with 3 bases between. CDR3 DNA: TGCGCCAGCAGCTTGGGCTCCGGGGAGCTGTTTTTT. It encodes CASSLGSGELFF.

The J gene is TRBJ2-7, the V gene TRBV4-1; 11 bases are shared with TRBD2. CDR3 length: 15 residues. The junction had 4 bases not matched to a gene; V was cut back by 3 bases and J by 3 bases. Germline CDR1 is MGHRA and CDR2 is YSYEKL. The DNA of the CDR3 is TGCGCCAGCAGCCACCAGACTAGCGGGAACTACGAGCAGTACTTC. The encoded protein is CASSHQTSGNYEQYF.

CDR3 amino acids: CAWARTSGTGDTQYF. The CDR3, as DNA: TGTGCCTGGGCCAGGACTAGCGGGACGGGAGATACGCAGTATTTT. The V call is TRBV30, the J call TRBJ2-3; 12 bases align to TRBD2. J was trimmed by 5 bases and V by 5 bases; bases with no gene match: 8. The CDR3 is 15 amino acids. Germline V CDR1 and CDR2: GTSNPN, SVGIG (reference sequence).

The chain combines TRBV5-4 with TRBJ2-1; possibly TRBD2 for D (5 bases). CDR1 is SGHNT and CDR2 is YYREEE in the germline V gene (reference sequence). This CDR3 region has 16 residues. V was shortened by 6 bases and J by 0 bases, with 16 bases between the two germline ends. This CDR3 reads CASNGGNPSSYNEQFF. The CDR3 coding sequence is TGTGCCAGCAATGGAGGTAATCCGAGCTCCTACAATGAGCAGTTCTTC.

V gene TRBV5-1 combines with J gene TRBJ1-1; D not certain. CDR1 and CDR2 from the germline V gene are SGHRS and YFSETQ. This CDR3 contains 20 residues. The V and J ends lost 0 bases and 3 bases respectively, with 27 bases between them. CDR3 in DNA: TGCGCCAGCAGCTTGGTAACCCCTAGACGAGGTGAGGGATCGGACACTGAAGCTTTCTTT. Amino acids: CASSLVTPRRGEGSDTEAFF.

The chain couples TRBV5-1 to TRBJ2-7; no definite D call. V lost 0 bases and J 6 bases, leaving 10 bases between the germline ends. There are 13 residues in the CDR3. Germline-derived CDR1 and CDR2 are SGHRS and YFSETQ. The CDR3 DNA reads TGCGCCAGCAGCTTGGGAAGGGAAAGCGAGCAGTACTTC. Amino acids: CASSLGRESEQYF. Filled out from reference TRBV5-1 and TRBJ2-7, the complete variable domain reads KAGVTQTPRYLIKTRGQQVTLSCSPISGHRSVSWYQQTPGQGLQFLFEYFSETQRNKGNFPGRFSGRQFSNSRSEMNVSTLELGDSALYLCASSLGRESEQYFGPGTRLTVT.

The V call is TRBV27, the J call TRBJ1-2; perhaps TRBD1 as D (5 bases). The CDR3 runs to 13 residues. Trimming stripped 6 bases from V and 4 bases from J, with 12 bases between. Germline V gene data show CDR1 as MNHEY and CDR2 as SMNVEV (reference sequence). CDR3 coding DNA: TGTGCCAGCAGCTGGGGGGTCGGCTATGGCTACACCTTC. It encodes CASSWGVGYGYTF.

This clone was observed a single time. The chain has TRBV5-1 and TRBJ2-5, with D tentatively TRBD1 (5 bases). The J call is uncertain, as TRBJ2-7 better fits the DNA end. The CDR3 is 14 amino acids. Germline V gives CDR1 SGHRS, CDR2 YFSETQ. In DNA, the CDR3 is TGCGCCAGCAGCTTGGTTCCAGGGACCTACGAGCAGTACTTC. Its translation is CASSLVPGTYEQYF.

The V call is TRBV7-3, the J call TRBJ2-3, with D perhaps being TRBD1 or TRBD2 (5 bases each). This CDR3 is built from 14 residues. CDR1 is SGHTA, CDR2 FQGTGA, per germline. V lost 7 bases to trimming and J lost 2 bases, with 13 bases between them. Here the CDR3 reads CASNDGASTDTQYF. The CDR3 DNA sequence: TGTGCCAGCAATGACGGGGCCTCCACAGATACGCAGTATTTT. The complete variable domain, with remaining parts taken from reference TRBV7-3 and TRBJ2-3, reads GAGVSQTPSNKVTEKGKYVELRCDPISGHTALYWYRQSLGQGPEFLIYFQGTGAADDSGLPNDRFFAVRPEGSVSTLKIQRTERGDSAVYLCASNDGASTDTQYFGPGTRLTVL.

The chain couples TRBV5-6 to TRBJ2-3; 10 bases line up with TRBD2. Unmatched junction bases numbered 6, after V lost 2 bases and J lost 0 bases. This CDR3 has 17 residues. The V gene's germline CDR1 is SGHDT and CDR2 YYEEEE. The CDR3 is CASSFGATSGSTDTQYF. CDR3 in DNA: TGTGCCAGCAGCTTTGGGGCGACTAGCGGGAGCACAGATACGCAGTATTTT.

V gene TRBV15 combines with J gene TRBJ2-5; 11 bases line up with TRBD1. From germline, CDR1 is LNHNV and CDR2 YYDKDF (reference sequence). This CDR3 region has 17 residues. The junction had 10 bases not matched to a gene; V was cut back by 2 bases and J by 5 bases. The DNA for the CDR3 is TGTGCCACCAGCAGACCCCCGGGGACAGGGGGTTCCGAGACCCAGTACTTC. It encodes CATSRPPGTGGSETQYF.